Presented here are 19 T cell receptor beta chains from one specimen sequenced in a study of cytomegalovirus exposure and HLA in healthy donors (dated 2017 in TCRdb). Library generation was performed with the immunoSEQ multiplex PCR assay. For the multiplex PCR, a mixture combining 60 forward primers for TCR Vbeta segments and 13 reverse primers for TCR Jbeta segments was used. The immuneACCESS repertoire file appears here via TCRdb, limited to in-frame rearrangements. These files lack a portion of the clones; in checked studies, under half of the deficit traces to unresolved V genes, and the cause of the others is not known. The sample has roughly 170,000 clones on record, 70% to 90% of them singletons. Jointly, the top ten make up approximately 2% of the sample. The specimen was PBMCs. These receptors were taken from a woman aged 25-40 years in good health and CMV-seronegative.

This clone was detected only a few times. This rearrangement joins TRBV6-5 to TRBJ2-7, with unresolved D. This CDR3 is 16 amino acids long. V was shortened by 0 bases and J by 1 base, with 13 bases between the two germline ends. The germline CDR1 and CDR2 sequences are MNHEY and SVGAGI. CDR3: CASSYSYMSPSYEQYF. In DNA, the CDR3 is TGTGCCAGCAGTTACTCGTATATGAGCCCATCCTACGAGCAGTACTTC.

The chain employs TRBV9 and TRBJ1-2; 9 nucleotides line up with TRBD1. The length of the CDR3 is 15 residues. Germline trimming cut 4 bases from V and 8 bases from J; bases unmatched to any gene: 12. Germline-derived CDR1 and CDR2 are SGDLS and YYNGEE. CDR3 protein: CASSPQGQGLGGYTF. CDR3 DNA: TGTGCCAGCAGCCCCCAAGGACAGGGGTTGGGAGGCTACACCTTC.

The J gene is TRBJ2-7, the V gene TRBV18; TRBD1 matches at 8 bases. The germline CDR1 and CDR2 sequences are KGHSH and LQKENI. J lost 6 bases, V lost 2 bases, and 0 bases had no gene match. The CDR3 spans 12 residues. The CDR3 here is CASSPTGGEQYF. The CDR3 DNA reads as TGTGCCAGCTCACCAACAGGGGGCGAGCAGTACTTC.

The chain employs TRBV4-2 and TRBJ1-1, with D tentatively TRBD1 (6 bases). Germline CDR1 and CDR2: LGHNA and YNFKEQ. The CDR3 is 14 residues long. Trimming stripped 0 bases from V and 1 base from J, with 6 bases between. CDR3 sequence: CASSQEGGNTEAFF. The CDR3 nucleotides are TGTGCCAGCAGCCAAGAAGGGGGGAACACTGAAGCTTTCTTT.

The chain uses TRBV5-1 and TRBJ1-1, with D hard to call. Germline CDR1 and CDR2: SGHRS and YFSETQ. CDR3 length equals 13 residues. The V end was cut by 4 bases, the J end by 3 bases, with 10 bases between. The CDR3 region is CASSPVLDTEAFF. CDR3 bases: TGCGCCAGCAGCCCGGTTTTAGACACTGAAGCTTTCTTT.

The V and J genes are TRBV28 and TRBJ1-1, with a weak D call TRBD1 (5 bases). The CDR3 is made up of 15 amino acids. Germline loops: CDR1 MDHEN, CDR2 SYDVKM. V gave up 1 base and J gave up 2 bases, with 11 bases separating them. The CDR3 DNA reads TGTGCCAGCAGTTTATCAGTCCAGGGAAACACTGAAGCTTTCTTT. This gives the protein CASSLSVQGNTEAFF.

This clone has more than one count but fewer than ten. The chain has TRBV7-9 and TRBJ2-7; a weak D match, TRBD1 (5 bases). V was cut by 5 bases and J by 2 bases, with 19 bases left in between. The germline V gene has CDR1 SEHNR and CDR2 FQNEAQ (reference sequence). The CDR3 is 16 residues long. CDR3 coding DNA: TGTGCCAGCAGCGCCCAGGGCCTAAAACCTCCCTACGAGCAGTACTTC. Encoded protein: CASSAQGLKPPYEQYF. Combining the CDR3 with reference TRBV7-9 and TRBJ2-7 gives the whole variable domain DTGVSQNPRHKITKRGQNVTFRCDPISEHNRLYWYRQTLGQGPEFLTYFQNEAQLEKSRLLSDRFSAERPKGSFSTLEIQRTEQGDSAMYLCASSAQGLKPPYEQYFGPGTRLTVT.

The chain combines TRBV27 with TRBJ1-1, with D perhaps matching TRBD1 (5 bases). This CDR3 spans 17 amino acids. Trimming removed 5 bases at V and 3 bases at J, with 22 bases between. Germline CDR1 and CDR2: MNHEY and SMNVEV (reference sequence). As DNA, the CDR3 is TGTGCCAGCAGTCCTCAGGGTCGGGGGTATACGGACACTGAAGCTTTCTTT. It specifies CASSPQGRGYTDTEAFF.

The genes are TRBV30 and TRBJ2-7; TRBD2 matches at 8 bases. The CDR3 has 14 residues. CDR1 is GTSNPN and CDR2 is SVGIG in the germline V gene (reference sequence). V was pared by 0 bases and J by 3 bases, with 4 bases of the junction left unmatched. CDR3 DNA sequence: TGTGCCTGGAGTGTAACTAGCGGAAACTACGAGCAGTACTTC. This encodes CAWSVTSGNYEQYF.

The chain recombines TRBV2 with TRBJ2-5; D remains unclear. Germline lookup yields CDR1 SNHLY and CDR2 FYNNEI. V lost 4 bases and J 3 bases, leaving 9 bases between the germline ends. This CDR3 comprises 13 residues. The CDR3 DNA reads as TGTGCCAGCAGTGCTTACAGAGAAGAGACCCAGTACTTC. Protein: CASSAYREETQYF.

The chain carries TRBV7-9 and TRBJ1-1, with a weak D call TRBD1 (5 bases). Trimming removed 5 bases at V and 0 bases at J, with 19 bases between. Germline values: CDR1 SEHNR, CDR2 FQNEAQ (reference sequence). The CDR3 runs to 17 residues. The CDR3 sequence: CASSQQITRDMNTEAFF. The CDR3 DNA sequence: TGTGCCAGCAGCCAACAGATTACCAGGGATATGAACACTGAAGCTTTCTTT.

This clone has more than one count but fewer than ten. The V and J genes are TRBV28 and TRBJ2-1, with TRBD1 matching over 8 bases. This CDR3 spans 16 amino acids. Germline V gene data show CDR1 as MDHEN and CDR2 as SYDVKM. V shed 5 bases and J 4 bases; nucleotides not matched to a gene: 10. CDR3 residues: CASSPVWDRRYNEQFF. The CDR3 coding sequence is TGTGCCAGCAGTCCCGTTTGGGACAGGAGATACAATGAGCAGTTCTTC.

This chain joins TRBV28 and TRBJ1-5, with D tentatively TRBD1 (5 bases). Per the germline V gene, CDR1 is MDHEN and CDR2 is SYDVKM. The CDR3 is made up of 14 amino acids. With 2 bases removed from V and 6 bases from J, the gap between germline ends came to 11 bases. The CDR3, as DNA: TGTGCCAGCAGTTTAGCGGACAACGTTCAGCCCCAGCATTTT. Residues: CASSLADNVQPQHF. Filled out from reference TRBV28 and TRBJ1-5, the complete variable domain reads DVKVTQSSRYLVKRTGEKVFLECVQDMDHENMFWYRQDPGLGLRLIYFSYDVKMKEKGDIPEGYSVSREKKERFSLILESASTNQTSMYLCASSLADNVQPQHFGDGTRLSIL.

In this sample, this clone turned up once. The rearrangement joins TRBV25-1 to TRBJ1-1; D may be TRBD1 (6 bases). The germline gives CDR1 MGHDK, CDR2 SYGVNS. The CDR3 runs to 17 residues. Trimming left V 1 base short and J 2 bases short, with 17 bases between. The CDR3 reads CASSESGGAGDNTEAFF. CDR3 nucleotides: TGTGCCAGCAGTGAATCGGGGGGGGCAGGGGATAACACTGAAGCTTTCTTT.

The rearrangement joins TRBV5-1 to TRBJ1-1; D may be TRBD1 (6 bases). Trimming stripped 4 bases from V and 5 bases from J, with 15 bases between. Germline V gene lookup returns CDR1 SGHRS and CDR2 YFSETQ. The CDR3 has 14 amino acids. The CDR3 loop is CASSPRTGRTEAFF. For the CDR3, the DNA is TGCGCCAGCAGCCCACGAACAGGGCGGACTGAAGCTTTCTTT.

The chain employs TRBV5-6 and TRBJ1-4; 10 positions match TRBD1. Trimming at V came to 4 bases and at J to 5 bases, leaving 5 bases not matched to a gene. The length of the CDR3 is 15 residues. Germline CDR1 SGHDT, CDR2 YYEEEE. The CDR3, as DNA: TGTGCCAGCAGCCCCTGGACAGGGGGGAATGAAAAACTGTTTTTT. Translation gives CASSPWTGGNEKLFF.

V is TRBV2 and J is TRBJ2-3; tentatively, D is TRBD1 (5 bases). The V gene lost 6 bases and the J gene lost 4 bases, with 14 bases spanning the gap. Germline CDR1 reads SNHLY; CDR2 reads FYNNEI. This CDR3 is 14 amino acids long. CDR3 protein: CASRNNKGADTQYF. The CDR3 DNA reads TGTGCCAGCAGGAACAACAAAGGGGCAGATACGCAGTATTTT.

The CDR3 DNA follows: TGTGCCATCAGTGAGGACAGGTACTCCTACGAGCAGTACTTC. It codes for CAISEDRYSYEQYF. The rearrangement uses TRBV10-3 and TRBJ2-7; D possibly corresponds to TRBD1 (6 bases). Trimming shortened V by 2 bases and J by 0 bases, and 8 bases separated the two germline ends. Germline assignment: CDR1 ENHRY and CDR2 SYGVKD. This CDR3 is built from 14 residues.

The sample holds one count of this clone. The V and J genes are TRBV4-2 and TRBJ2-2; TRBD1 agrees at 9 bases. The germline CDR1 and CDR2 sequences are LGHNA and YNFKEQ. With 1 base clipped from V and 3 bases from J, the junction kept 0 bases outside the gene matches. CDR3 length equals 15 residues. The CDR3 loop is CASSQGDRDTGELFF. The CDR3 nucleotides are TGTGCCAGCAGCCAAGGGGACAGGGACACCGGGGAGCTGTTTTTT.